These T cell receptor beta chains were read from a single sample in a study of blood T cell repertoires in COVID-19. Profiled with immunoSEQ multiplex PCR; TCRdb holds only in-frame clones, not every one. The repertoire includes roughly 100,000 clones, approximately 77% of them detected once, and approximately 9.2% sits in the top ten. Sequenced sample: peripheral blood. All receptors come from a woman aged 80 or over with acute or convalescent COVID-19. The CDR3 runs from the conserved cysteine through the conserved F or W. Fields, in order: V gene, clone size, J gene, D gene, CDR3 protein, CDR3 DNA. A D gene is named only where the DNA matches it firmly. The size entry is marked missing in some rows and otherwise reads once, few, many or a size class.

TRBV28	.	TRBJ2-7	.	CASSRSFREQYF	TGTGCCAGCAGTCGGTCGTTCAGGGAGCAGTACTTC
TRBV6-5	.	TRBJ2-7	TRBD2	CASSYGAGSYPYEQYF	TGTGCCAGCAGTTACGGAGCGGGGTCGTACCCCTACGAGCAGTACTTC
TRBV12-3/TRBV12-4	.	TRBJ1-2	.	CASNRGRGYTF	TGTGCCAGCAATCGAGGAAGAGGCTACACCTTC
TRBV6-5	once	TRBJ1-2	TRBD1	CASSRGQGDNRGYTF	TGTGCCAGCAGCCGCGGACAGGGAGATAATCGTGGCTACACCTTC
TRBV7-8	.	TRBJ2-1	.	CASSLVAGNNEQFF	TGTGCCAGCAGCTTAGTTGCGGGAAACAATGAGCAGTTCTTC
TRBV5-1	once	TRBJ2-7	TRBD1	CASSSGQLTNHEQYF	TGCGCCAGCAGCTCGGGACAGCTCACCAACCACGAGCAGTACTTC
TRBV5-5	.	TRBJ2-7	.	CASSAFLPSLSGGSYEQYF	TGTGCCAGCAGCGCATTTCTGCCGTCCCTGTCTGGAGGATCCTACGAGCAGTACTTC
TRBV24-1	.	TRBJ2-3	.	CATSERGAGRDTQYF	TGTGCCACCAGTGAACGGGGGGCCGGAAGGGATACGCAGTATTTT
TRBV4-2	.	TRBJ2-7	.	CASSQDITYEQYF	TGTGCCAGCAGCCAAGATATAACCTACGAGCAGTACTTC
TRBV7-2	.	TRBJ1-1	.	CASRPGDQNTEAFF	TGTGCCAGCAGGCCAGGGGACCAGAACACTGAAGCTTTCTTT
TRBV25-1	.	TRBJ1-1	TRBD1	CASSEYRTGTRGTEAFF	TGTGCCAGCAGTGAATACCGGACAGGTACCCGAGGCACTGAAGCTTTCTTT
TRBV27	many	TRBJ2-1	TRBD1	CASSVDRGYNEQFF	TGTGCCAGCAGTGTAGACAGGGGTTACAATGAGCAGTTCTTC
TRBV4-1	once	TRBJ1-3	TRBD1	CASSQATGGGGNTIYF	TGCGCCAGCAGCCAAGCAACAGGGGGCGGTGGAAACACCATATATTTT
TRBV12-3/TRBV12-4	.	TRBJ2-5	.	CASSLDREETQYF	TGTGCCAGCAGTTTAGACAGGGAAGAGACCCAGTACTTC
TRBV5-1	.	TRBJ2-3	TRBD1	CASSQRPQGGTTDTQYF	TGCGCCAGCAGCCAACGTCCACAGGGGGGTACCACAGATACGCAGTATTTT
TRBV7-2	.	TRBJ2-5	TRBD2	CASSFTSGGKETQYF	TGTGCCAGCAGCTTTACTAGCGGGGGGAAAGAGACCCAGTACTTC
TRBV7-2	once	TRBJ2-1	.	CASSLNAGINEQFF	TGTGCCAGCAGCTTAAATGCGGGGATCAATGAGCAGTTCTTC
TRBV6-2/TRBV6-3	once	TRBJ1-5	.	CASSYGSGGNQPQHF	TGTGCCAGCAGTTACGGTAGTGGGGGGAATCAGCCCCAGCATTTT
TRBV28	.	TRBJ2-7	TRBD2	CASSLVGTSGSYEQYF	TGTGCCAGCAGTTTAGTCGGGACTAGCGGCTCCTACGAGCAGTACTTC
TRBV5-1	.	TRBJ2-7	.	CASSSSATGNYEQYF	TGCGCCAGCAGCTCCTCTGCAACAGGGAATTACGAGCAGTACTTC
TRBV7-9	.	TRBJ1-2	.	CASSSRGGAINYGYTF	TGTGCCAGCAGCTCCCGGGGAGGGGCTATTAACTATGGCTACACCTTC
TRBV5-1	.	TRBJ1-3	.	CASRDTSGNTIYF	TGCGCCAGCCGGGACACTTCTGGAAACACCATATATTTT
TRBV3-1/TRBV3-2	.	TRBJ2-7	TRBD1	CASSLSGTGFEQYF	TGTGCCAGCAGCTTATCCGGGACAGGGTTCGAGCAGTACTTC
TRBV6-2/TRBV6-3	once	TRBJ2-3	.	CASSHTSNTQYF	TGTGCCAGCAGTCACACTAGTAATACGCAGTATTTT
TRBV5-4	.	TRBJ2-1	TRBD2	CASSFRLAESNEQFF	TGTGCCAGCAGCTTTAGACTAGCGGAGTCCAATGAGCAGTTCTTC
TRBV30	few	TRBJ2-1	.	CACVGAWSYNEQFF	TGTGCCTGTGTGGGGGCCTGGTCCTACAATGAGCAGTTCTTC
TRBV2	.	TRBJ2-7	.	CASCLSGPYEQYF	TGTGCCAGCTGCCTCAGCGGCCCCTACGAGCAGTACTTC
TRBV10-2	few	TRBJ1-3	TRBD1	CASNTGASGNTIYF	TGCGCCAGCAACACAGGGGCCTCTGGAAACACCATATATTTT
TRBV9	.	TRBJ1-2	.	CASSPRGADGYTF	TGTGCCAGCAGCCCCCGGGGGGCGGATGGCTACACCTTC
TRBV19	.	TRBJ1-2	.	CASSSLLGERDYGYTF	TGTGCCAGTAGCTCCTTGCTTGGGGAGCGGGACTATGGCTACACCTTC
TRBV19	.	TRBJ2-7	TRBD1	CASSIANGQGSEQYF	TGTGCCAGTAGTATAGCGAACGGACAGGGCAGCGAGCAGTACTTC
TRBV5-5	many	TRBJ2-7	.	CASSLDVGSNLYEQYF	TGTGCCAGCAGCTTGGATGTTGGCTCCAACCTCTACGAGCAGTACTTC
TRBV9	.	TRBJ2-2	.	CASSVVVGANTGELFF	TGTGCCAGCAGCGTAGTTGTAGGGGCCAACACCGGGGAGCTGTTTTTT
TRBV19	once	TRBJ1-3	.	CASTYRDSGNTIYF	TGTGCCAGTACCTACCGGGACTCTGGAAACACCATATATTTT
TRBV24-1	.	TRBJ1-4	.	CATSDGGGKLFF	TGTGCCACCAGTGACGGGGGTGGTAAACTGTTTTTT
TRBV30	.	TRBJ2-7	.	CAWSVRDFPYEQYF	TGTGCCTGGAGTGTACGGGACTTCCCCTACGAGCAGTACTTC
TRBV13	.	TRBJ2-5	TRBD2	CASSNLREGQETQYF	TGTGCCAGCAGCAACCTGAGGGAGGGTCAAGAGACCCAGTACTTC
TRBV27	.	TRBJ2-1	TRBD2	CASSRTGRAGGQNEQFF	TGTGCCAGCAGCCGTACGGGCCGAGCGGGAGGGCAGAATGAGCAGTTCTTC
TRBV19	.	TRBJ1-2	.	CFWQIILNYGYTF	TGTTTTTGGCAGATAATTCTTAACTATGGCTACACCTTC
TRBV5-1	few	TRBJ1-2	TRBD1	CASSLAPGQSYGYTF	TGCGCCAGCAGCTTGGCCCCGGGACAGAGCTATGGCTACACCTTC
TRBV7-9	.	TRBJ1-2	TRBD1	CASSLAGTGSLYGYTF	TGTGCCAGCAGCTTAGCGGGGACAGGGTCCCTCTATGGCTACACCTTC
TRBV7-2	few	TRBJ1-2	TRBD1	CASSLGRDRYYGYTF	TGTGCCAGCAGCTTAGGACGGGACAGATACTATGGCTACACCTTC
TRBV20-1	.	TRBJ2-2	.	CSASGSSGNTGELFF	TGCAGTGCTAGTGGAAGTAGCGGGAACACCGGGGAGCTGTTTTTT
TRBV10-3	.	TRBJ2-2	TRBD1	CAIRETGERRELFF	TGTGCCATCAGGGAGACAGGGGAACGGAGGGAGCTGTTTTTT
TRBV5-5	.	TRBJ1-2	TRBD1	CASSLQGAFYGYTF	TGTGCCAGCAGCCTACAGGGGGCTTTCTATGGCTACACCTTC